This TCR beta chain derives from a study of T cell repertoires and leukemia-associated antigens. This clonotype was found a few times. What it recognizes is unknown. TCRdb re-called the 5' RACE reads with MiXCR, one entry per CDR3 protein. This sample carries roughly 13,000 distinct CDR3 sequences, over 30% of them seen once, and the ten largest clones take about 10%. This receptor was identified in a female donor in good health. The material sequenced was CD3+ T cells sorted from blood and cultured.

The DNA for the CDR3 is TGTGCCAGCAGTTTCGATGGAACCACTGAAGCTTTCTTT. Protein sequence: CASSFDGTTEAFF. V and J are TRBV12-3 or TRBV12-4 and TRBJ1-1, with D unclear. The CDR3 has 13 amino acids. V was shortened by 3 bases and J by 4 bases, with 9 bases between the two germline ends.